This TCR beta chain was sequenced for a study of T-cell reconstitution after alpha-beta-depleted transplantation in children (dated by TCRdb to about 2016). Regarding the complete study: T-cell immune reconstitution after TCRalphabeta/CD19-depleted allogeneic hematopoietic cell transplantation in children was quantitatively tracked in the study by means of TCR repertoire profiling.

The CDR3 starts with the cysteine, ends with the phenylalanine, and has 15 residues. CDR3 DNA is the only sequence kept; it has 45 bases, read in frame from the first base. Trimmed from V: 3 bases; trimmed from J: 5 bases; junction bases lacking a gene match: 7. The germline V gene (reference sequence) supplies CDR1 DFQATT and CDR2 SNEGSKA. This clonotype turned up a few times. Its antigen specificity is not known. Base qualities are not at hand, and no much larger clone is one base apart. Receptor libraries were prepared by PCR. The sequencer was an Illumina HiSeq 2500. TCR libraries were prepared with molecular barcoding, using unique molecular identifiers to normalize TCRbeta repertoire quantification. In-frame beta chains were kept once TCRdb had trimmed the public reads at Q25 with fastp and called clones with MiXCR. Identical CDR3 protein sequences are pooled into one entry, listed with their most common genes and DNA. The sample includes 640,000 or so distinct CDR3 sequences, with roughly 17% observed a single time. The top ten clones comprise about 1.1% of the sample.

The material was PBMCs from the stem cell graft donor, obtained from the stem cell graft. The receptor was derived from a human donor who donated a stem cell graft to a child with acute myeloid leukemia. This receptor chain uses TRBV20-1 and TRBJ2-5; TRBD2 fits 12 bases in the junction. CDR3 region: CSASASGGAWETQYF. The nucleotide sequence reads TGCAGTGCTAGTGCTAGCGGGGGGGCCTGGGAGACCCAGTACTTC.